This paragraph covers one T cell receptor beta chain sequence. The data derive from a study of T cell changes during pregnancy in multiple sclerosis. Germline loops: CDR1 SGHRS, CDR2 YFSETQ. This CDR3 has 14 amino acids. Trimming removed 1 base at V and 6 bases at J, with 8 bases between. TCRdb's table, derived via immunoSEQ multiplex PCR, lists solely in-frame clones and lacks some. The repertoire includes around 49,000 clones, around 87% of them detected once, and under 6.5% sits in the top ten. The sample was peripheral blood, taken after pregnancy. The TCR sequence derives from a female donor in good health, enrolled as a control in a pregnancy study. The gene calls are TRBV5-1 and TRBJ1-6, with D possibly TRBD1 on 6 matching bases. The CDR3 DNA follows: TGCGCCAGCAGCTTGAACAGGGTTAATTCACCCCTCCACTTT. Translation gives CASSLNRVNSPLHF.